This is a list of T cell receptor beta chains from one sample in a study of T cells in Graves' hyperthyroidism and ophthalmopathy. One entry per CDR3 protein results from TCRdb running MiXCR on the multiplex PCR reads. The table shows hundreds of thousands of distinct CDR3 sequences, with 45% occurring only once. The sequenced sample consisted of peripheral blood or thyroid tissue (not recorded which). Every receptor here comes from an adult man with Graves' disease, either hyperthyroidism or ophthalmopathy (not recorded which). Each CDR3 is given with its conserved first and last residue. A D gene is named only where the DNA matches it firmly. Not all rows give a size; the values are once, few, many and, for expanded clones, a class.

clone size	D gene	V gene	CDR3 length	J gene	CDR3 protein	CDR3 DNA
once	TRBD1	TRBV29-1	14	TRBJ2-5	CSVGQGVEQETQYF	TGCAGCGTGGGACAGGGGGTTGAACAAGAGACCCAGTACTTC
many	.	TRBV2	15	TRBJ1-2	CASSVGTFGEYGYTF	TGTGCCAGCAGTGTCGGCACCTTTGGGGAGTATGGCTACACCTTC
.	.	TRBV7-9	13	TRBJ1-6	CASSAGWVSPLHF	TGTGCCAGCAGTGCTGGGTGGGTTTCACCCCTCCACTTT
once	.	TRBV15	15	TRBJ2-7	CATSRHPMQGIEQYF	TGTGCCACCAGCAGACACCCAATGCAGGGGATCGAGCAGTACTTC
many	TRBD1	TRBV7-9	16	TRBJ2-5	CASSFITGGGQETQYF	TGTGCCAGCAGCTTTATAACAGGGGGCGGCCAAGAGACCCAGTACTTC
many	.	TRBV20-1	12	TRBJ2-7	CSASRGSYEQYF	TGCAGTGCTAGTAGAGGGAGCTACGAGCAGTACTTC
few	.	TRBV7-6	17	TRBJ1-3	CASSLFRGLHSGNTIYF	TGTGCCAGCAGCTTATTCAGGGGCCTTCACTCTGGAAACACCATATATTTT
many	.	TRBV5-1	15	TRBJ1-4	CASSPTGRTNEKLFF	TGTGCCAGCAGTCCCACGGGGCGGACTAATGAAAAACTGTTTTTT
.	TRBD2	TRBV10-3	17	TRBJ2-2	CAISGVLAGSNTGELFF	TGTGCCATCAGTGGAGTACTAGCGGGGTCGAACACCGGGGAGCTGTTTTTT
.	.	TRBV7-6	12	TRBJ2-7	CASSFPPGEQYF	TGTGCCAGCAGTTTTCCCCCGGGGGAGCAGTACTTC
.	.	TRBV10-3	13	TRBJ1-5	CAISGRLVQPQHF	TGTGCCATCAGTGGCCGGTTGGTTCAGCCCCAGCATTTT
many	TRBD2	TRBV24-1	15	TRBJ2-7	CATSDPREGSYEQYF	TGTGCCACCAGTGATCCGCGGGAGGGGAGCTACGAGCAGTACTTC
.	.	TRBV11-2	12	TRBJ1-1	CASSKSDTEAFF	TGTGCCAGCTCGAAGTCGGACACTGAAGCTTTCTTT
many	TRBD1	TRBV12-3/TRBV12-4	13	TRBJ1-2	CASSLTGGGGYTF	TGTGCCAGCAGCCTGACAGGGGGCGGAGGCTACACCTTC
many	.	TRBV19	14	TRBJ1-5	CASSQQGGNQPQHF	TGTGCCAGTAGTCAACAGGGAGGGAATCAGCCCCAGCATTTT
.	.	TRBV15	14	TRBJ2-7	CATSRAGTFYEQYF	TGTGCCACCAGCAGGGCAGGGACCTTCTACGAGCAGTACTTC